These 5 T cell receptor beta chains were sequenced from one sample in a study of CD8 T cells in Susac syndrome (dated by TCRdb to the late 2010s). To prepare the library, the immunoSEQ multiplex PCR assay was applied. RNA was extracted with the RNeasy kit and about 0.5 to 1 ug was reverse transcribed using random hexamers. The raw public data were reprocessed by TCRdb itself: fastp quality trimming at Q25, MiXCR clonotype calling, in-frame beta chains only. Each entry merges the rows of one CDR3 protein and shows their most common DNA and genes. The sample profile shows fewer than 350,000 distinct CDR3 sequences; 75% to 85% of them were found once. The ten largest clonotypes hold around 0.2% of the sample. Sequencing was done on a sample of CD8+ T cells from PBMCs. Every receptor here comes from a human donor with multiple sclerosis.

The chain recombines TRBV29-1 with TRBJ1-2, with D perhaps TRBD1 (6 bases). V shed 2 bases and J shed 6 bases, with 13 bases lying between them. Germline loops: CDR1 SQVTM, CDR2 ANQGSEA. The CDR3 loop spans 13 amino acids. Here the CDR3 DNA reads TGCAGCGTTGAACCGGGGGGCCAGAATGGCTACACCTTC. Protein sequence: CSVEPGGQNGYTF. Filled out from reference TRBV29-1 and TRBJ1-2, the complete variable domain reads SAVISQKPSRDICQRGTSLTIQCQVDSQVTMMFWYRQQPGQSLTLIATANQGSEATYESGFVIDKFPISRPNLTFSTLTVSNMSPEDSSIYLCSVEPGGQNGYTFGSGTRLTVV.

This chain links TRBV12-5 with TRBJ1-1; tentatively, D is TRBD1 (5 bases). CDR1 is LGHNT and CDR2 is FRNRAP in the germline V gene. Trimming took 7 bases from V and 0 from J, leaving 21 bases between them. The CDR3 consists of 17 residues. CDR3 amino acids: CASDPHTGETMNTEAFF. In DNA form, the CDR3 reads TGTGCTAGTGATCCCCACACGGGGGAAACTATGAACACTGAAGCTTTCTTT.

In DNA form, the CDR3 reads TGTGCCAGCTCCTCCAAGGAGGGGACTAGCGGGAGAACAGATACGCAGTATTTT. Protein sequence: CASSSKEGTSGRTDTQYF. The chain couples TRBV18 to TRBJ2-3; 14 bases are shared with TRBD2. CDR3 length equals 18 residues. CDR1 and CDR2 from the germline V gene are KGHSH and LQKENI. V lost 6 bases to trimming and J lost 3 bases; unmatched junction nucleotides: 11.

The rearrangement uses TRBV30 and TRBJ1-3; D remains unclear. Trimming pared 6 bases from V and 0 bases from J, leaving 6 bases between. Germline CDR1 reads GTSNPN; CDR2 reads SVGIG (reference sequence). This CDR3 comprises 12 residues. CDR3 region: CACGTSGNTIYF. The CDR3 DNA follows: TGTGCCTGCGGAACCTCTGGAAACACCATATATTTT.

The J gene is TRBJ2-7, the V gene TRBV28; D may correspond to TRBD1 or TRBD2 (5 bases each). From germline, CDR1 is MDHEN and CDR2 SYDVKM. This CDR3 comprises 15 residues. Trimming took 2 bases from V and 3 from J, leaving 14 bases between them. CDR3 nucleotides: TGTGCCAGCAGTTTACCGGGTGTGGGGGTCTACGAGCAGTACTTC. It codes for CASSLPGVGVYEQYF.